Below, 19 T cell receptor beta chains from the same sample are listed, as sequenced in a study of T cells in Graves' hyperthyroidism and ophthalmopathy. TCR beta CDR3 sequences were amplified from RNA transcripts. The TCR CDR3 was amplified in a first-round RT-PCR using the HTBI primer set. TCRdb re-called the multiplex PCR reads with MiXCR, one entry per CDR3 protein. Of around 450,000 distinct CDR3 sequences listed, 15% to 18% are singletons. Sequences were obtained from blood. These receptors all come from a woman aged 18-30 years with Graves' hyperthyroidism.

This clonotype came up many times. The chain is built from TRBV18 and TRBJ2-5, with D possibly being TRBD1 (5 bases). Per the germline V gene, CDR1 is KGHSH and CDR2 is LQKENI. V dropped 4 bases and J dropped 5 bases, with 14 bases sitting between them. This CDR3 spans 14 amino acids. As DNA, the CDR3 is TGTGCCAGCTCACGACAGCCCGAAGGGGAGACCCAGTACTTC. This sequence encodes CASSRQPEGETQYF. The full variable domain, in which reference TRBV18 and TRBJ2-5 provide the parts outside the CDR3, is NAGVMQNPRHLVRRRGQEARLRCSPMKGHSHVYWYRQLPEEGLKFMVYLQKENIIDESGMPKERFSAEFPKEGPSILRIQQVVRGDSAAYFCASSRQPEGETQYFGPGTRLLVL.

This clonotype was picked up many times. The chain couples TRBV5-1 to TRBJ1-4, with 12 bases lining up with TRBD1. After removal of 3 bases from V and 0 bases from J, the junction contained 6 bases not matched to a gene. This CDR3 is 18 amino acids long. Germline loops: CDR1 SGHRS, CDR2 YFSETQ. The CDR3 region is CASSYAGTGGSTNEKLFF. The CDR3, as DNA: TGCGCCAGCAGCTACGCCGGGACAGGGGGCTCAACTAATGAAAAACTGTTTTTT.

V usage is TRBV27 and J usage is TRBJ2-2; 8 bases agree with TRBD2. Germline CDR1 and CDR2: MNHEY and SMNVEV (reference sequence). The CDR3 totals 13 residues. The V segment lost 5 bases and the J segment 9 bases; nucleotides outside the gene matches: 5. CDR3: CASSLGLARELFF. CDR3 in DNA: TGTGCCAGCAGTCTAGGACTAGCCCGGGAGCTGTTTTTT.

The CDR3 bases are TGTGCCAGCAGCTCAACTAGCGGGAGGAACAATGAGCAGTTCTTC. This encodes CASSSTSGRNNEQFF. The rearrangement joins TRBV9 to TRBJ2-1, with 12 nucleotides matching TRBD2. Germline CDR1 SGDLS, CDR2 YYNGEE. V trimming: 4 bases; J trimming: 5 bases; junction bases outside the gene matches: 4. The CDR3 spans 15 residues. Variable domain in full (rest from reference TRBV9 and TRBJ2-1): DSGVTQTPKHLITATGQRVTLRCSPRSGDLSVYWYQQSLDQGLQFLIQYYNGEERAKGNILERFSAQQFPDLHSELNLSSLELGDSALYFCASSSTSGRNNEQFFGPGTRLTVL.

This clonotype occurred many times. This chain links TRBV7-2 with TRBJ2-7; D call uncertain. The V and J ends lost 6 bases and 6 bases respectively, with 9 bases between them. The CDR3 consists of 11 residues. The germline V gene has CDR1 SGHTA and CDR2 FQGNSA. CDR3 in DNA: TGTGCCAGCAGTCTCACCGCCGAGCAGTACTTC. Residues: CASSLTAEQYF.

In this sample, this clonotype turned up many times. The J gene is TRBJ1-5, the V gene TRBV12-5; 8 bases map to TRBD1. V gave up 7 bases and J gave up 2 bases; unmatched junction bases: 7. This CDR3 has 15 amino acids. Germline V lookup: CDR1 LGHNT, CDR2 FRNRAP. CDR3 nucleotides: TGTGCTAGTGCCCCGGACAGGGCTGGCAATCAGCCCCAGCATTTT. Residues: CASAPDRAGNQPQHF.

This clonotype has just a few counts. This chain connects TRBV4-1 to TRBJ2-3; D perhaps matches TRBD2 (5 bases). The CDR3 loop spans 12 amino acids. Deletions cut 4 bases from V and 11 bases from J, with 13 bases between. CDR1 is MGHRA and CDR2 is YSYEKL in the germline V gene. The CDR3: CASSRPLAQQYF. The DNA of the CDR3 is TGCGCCAGCAGCCGCCCTCTAGCCCAGCAGTATTTT.

This clonotype was seen repeatedly, ten times or more. This chain uses TRBV5-1 with TRBJ1-2; TRBD1 matches 9 bases. The germline V gene has CDR1 SGHRS and CDR2 YFSETQ. V shed 4 bases, J shed 4 bases, and the junction held 5 bases outside the gene matches. The CDR3 has 14 amino acids. CDR3 loop: CASSADRGGYGYTF. CDR3 DNA: TGCGCCAGCAGCGCGGACAGGGGAGGCTATGGCTACACCTTC.

This clonotype has ten or more counts. The chain uses TRBV9 and TRBJ1-2; D gene ambiguous. Between the trimmed V and J ends, which lost 3 bases and 5 bases, there was a span of 17 bases. The CDR3 sequence is 15 residues long. Looked up from germline, CDR1 is SGDLS and CDR2 is YYNGEE. The CDR3 reads CASSAWTAWGYGYTF. The CDR3 nucleotides read TGTGCCAGCAGCGCCTGGACCGCCTGGGGATATGGCTACACCTTC.

Notes on this clonotype: A single base separates this from a much larger clone, so it may be a read error. Since the CDR3 does not end with the conserved phenylalanine or tryptophan, this likely comes from a read error. The chain joins TRBV29-1 to TRBJ1-1; D is uncertain. CDR3 length: 13 amino acids. From germline, CDR1 is SQVTM and CDR2 ANQGSEA. V lost 4 bases and J 0 bases, leaving 9 bases between the germline ends. This CDR3 reads CSVGEALNTEAFS. The CDR3 bases are TGCAGCGTTGGAGAGGCCTTGAACACTGAAGCTTTCTCT.

This clonotype has ten or more counts. The chain is built from TRBV10-1 and TRBJ1-5, with 9 bases identical to TRBD1. Losses at the gene ends were 6 bases for V and 1 base for J; bases not matched to a gene: 4. There are 15 residues in the CDR3. Looked up from germline, CDR1 is WNHNN and CDR2 is SYGVQD (reference sequence). CDR3 in DNA: TGCGCCAGCAGCCCCGGGACAGGGAGCAATCAGCCCCAGCATTTT. Amino acids: CASSPGTGSNQPQHF.

This clonotype was seen ten or more times. This rearrangement joins TRBV12-3 or TRBV12-4 to TRBJ1-3; TRBD1 agrees at 9 bases. Unmatched junction bases numbered 12, after V lost 6 bases and J lost 0 bases. This CDR3 is 18 amino acids long. The CDR3 loop reads CASSWGQGGKLSGNTIYF. CDR3 nucleotides: TGTGCCAGCAGCTGGGGACAGGGTGGTAAACTCTCTGGAAACACCATATATTTT.

This clonotype was recorded many times. The chain recombines TRBV20-1 with TRBJ1-1; D gene uncertain. Germline CDR1 and CDR2: DFQATT and SNEGSKA (reference sequence). The CDR3 is 13 residues long. V dropped 4 bases and J dropped 2 bases, with 11 bases sitting between them. CDR3 region: CSAMPGDNTEAFF. DNA for the CDR3: TGCAGTGCTATGCCAGGAGATAACACTGAAGCTTTCTTT.

V is TRBV7-7 and J is TRBJ2-1; 10 bases are shared with TRBD2. CDR1 is SSHAT, CDR2 FNYEAQ, per germline (reference sequence). V lost 5 bases and J lost 10; bases outside the gene matches: 8. CDR3 length: 14 residues. The CDR3 loop is CASSHTSGVPEQFF. The CDR3 region has the DNA TGTGCCAGCAGCCACACTAGCGGGGTCCCCGAGCAGTTCTTC.

This clonotype was seen a few times. This chain uses TRBV24-1 with TRBJ2-7; TRBD2 agrees at 13 bases. V lost 4 bases and J lost 5; bases outside the gene matches: 7. CDR1 KGHDR and CDR2 SFDVKD come from the germline V gene. CDR3 size: 16 residues. CDR3 amino acids: CATSDRTSGSLDEQYF. The DNA for the CDR3 is TGTGCCACCAGTGACAGGACTAGCGGGAGCCTGGACGAGCAGTACTTC.

This clonotype was detected ten times or more. V gene TRBV6-1 combines with J gene TRBJ2-7; 9 positions match TRBD2. CDR3 length equals 17 residues. Germline V gives CDR1 MNHNS, CDR2 SASEGT. J was trimmed by 0 bases and V by 7 bases; bases with no gene match: 13. CDR3 loop: CASTPAVAGVPSYEQYF. Here the CDR3 DNA reads TGTGCCAGCACCCCGGCGGTAGCGGGAGTGCCCTCCTACGAGCAGTACTTC.

This clonotype occurred many times. V is TRBV18 and J is TRBJ2-1, with TRBD1 as a possible D gene (6 bases). The CDR3 has 14 amino acids. Germline loops: CDR1 KGHSH, CDR2 LQKENI. Trimming shortened V by 4 bases and J by 4 bases, and 11 bases separated the two germline ends. Here the CDR3 reads CASSRTDSYNEQFF. The CDR3 DNA follows: TGTGCCAGCTCACGGACGGACAGTTACAATGAGCAGTTCTTC.

At least ten counts were recorded for this clonotype. The rearrangement uses TRBV4-2 and TRBJ2-7, with D uncertain. From germline, CDR1 is LGHNA and CDR2 YNFKEQ. The CDR3 covers 17 residues. The V gene lost 3 bases and the J gene lost 7 bases, with 25 bases spanning the gap. The CDR3 reads CASSHSPPAMRNREQYF. The DNA of the CDR3 is TGTGCCAGCAGCCACTCCCCCCCCGCGATGCGGAACCGGGAGCAGTACTTC.

Note on this clonotype: Because the CDR3 is missing its conserved closing phenylalanine or tryptophan, this is likely a read error. V is TRBV12-3 or TRBV12-4 and J is TRBJ2-2; D possibly corresponds to TRBD1 (5 bases). Trimming took off 5 bases at V and 0 bases at J, with 13 bases between the two ends. The CDR3 has 16 amino acids. The CDR3 DNA is TGTGCCAGCAGTAAGAGACAGAAGACGAACACCGGGGAGCTGTTTCTT. Translating it yields CASSKRQKTNTGELFL.